A single sample is the source of the 12 T cell receptor beta chains below, sequenced in a study of human T cells and chemical hapten exposure. One entry per CDR3 protein results from TCRdb running MiXCR on the RACE reads. This table has some 77,000 distinct CDR3 sequences, about 8.6% appearing once. Noted time point: healthy volunteer bleed at 6 weeks. The authors extracted total RNA from unfractionated whole blood. The material sequenced was whole blood. Receptors were obtained from a female donor in good health. Some clones in this sample may be carry-over from other donors' samples.

As regards this clonotype: Just one base apart from a much larger clone, this may be a read error. The chain uses TRBV5-6 and TRBJ1-5; 9 bases are a match to TRBD1. Germline assignment: CDR1 SGHDT and CDR2 YYEEEE. The CDR3 has 16 amino acids. CDR3 sequence reads: CANSLTGGMRNQPQHF. The CDR3 nucleotides read TGTGCCAACAGCTTGACAGGGGGTATGCGCAATCAGCCCCAGCATTTT.

This clonotype showed up just a few times. CDR3 sequence (DNA): TGTGCCAGCAGTGAATGGAGGACAGGAAACGGTCAGCCCCAGCATTTT. Residues: CASSEWRTGNGQPQHF. The V and J genes are TRBV6-1 and TRBJ1-5; 7 bases fit TRBD1. Germline lookup yields CDR1 MNHNS and CDR2 SASEGT. There are 16 residues in the CDR3. V shed 2 bases and J 6 bases; nucleotides not matched to a gene: 10.

This clonotype was seen repeatedly, ten times or more. V usage is TRBV15 and J usage is TRBJ1-6; TRBD1 matches at 8 bases. This CDR3 has 15 residues. Losses at the gene ends were 5 bases for V and 8 bases for J; bases not matched to a gene: 8. Germline loops: CDR1 LNHNV, CDR2 YYDKDF (reference sequence). The chain's CDR3 is CATSDPRQGHSPLHF. The DNA for the CDR3 is TGTGCCACCAGCGACCCCAGACAGGGGCATTCACCCCTCCACTTT.

The chain uses TRBV20-1 and TRBJ2-5, with 9 bases aligning to TRBD1. The CDR3 has 15 amino acids. Germline CDR1 reads DFQATT; CDR2 reads SNEGSKA (reference sequence). J gave up 4 bases and V 5 bases, and 11 bases lay outside the gene matches. The CDR3 spells CSAHLLTGGGETQYF. As DNA, the CDR3 is TGCAGTGCTCACCTTCTGACAGGGGGAGGAGAGACCCAGTACTTC.

The sample holds a few counts of this clonotype. This chain uses TRBV7-9 with TRBJ2-2; perhaps TRBD1 as D (6 bases). In germline, CDR1 is SEHNR, CDR2 FQNEAQ (reference sequence). The CDR3 runs to 18 residues. V lost 4 bases and J lost 0, with 18 bases in between. Here the CDR3 DNA reads TGTGCCAGCAGCTCCGCCGCTGGACAGTTTTCGAACACCGGGGAGCTGTTTTTT. It specifies CASSSAAGQFSNTGELFF.

The table lists this clonotype with many counts. The chain recombines TRBV3-1 with TRBJ2-7; tentatively, D is TRBD2 (6 bases). The CDR3 spans 16 residues. CDR1 and CDR2 from the germline V gene are LGHDT and YNNKEL (reference sequence). V was pared by 4 bases and J by 5 bases, with 21 bases between. Here the CDR3 reads CASSPSPPGLSDEQYF. The CDR3 coding sequence is TGTGCCAGCAGCCCATCGCCCCCGGGACTGTCCGACGAGCAGTACTTC.

This clonotype was observed a few times. The chain couples TRBV12-3 or TRBV12-4 to TRBJ2-1, with 8 bases lining up with TRBD1. This CDR3 spans 16 amino acids. V was pared by 5 bases and J by 7 bases, with 13 bases of the junction left unmatched. The CDR3 DNA sequence: TGTGCCAGCAGTCCGTGGACAGGGCTGGTGGGGAATGAGCAGTTCTTC. It is translated as CASSPWTGLVGNEQFF.

There are a few counts of this clonotype. The chain uses TRBV25-1 and TRBJ2-3; 11 bases map to TRBD2. Germline-derived CDR1 and CDR2 are MGHDK and SYGVNS. Unmatched junction bases numbered 12, after V lost 1 base and J lost 6 bases. This CDR3 contains 18 residues. CDR3 coding DNA: TGTGCCAGCAGTGAATCGGCTAGCGGGGGGCCCAAGGCTGATACGCAGTATTTT. It translates to CASSESASGGPKADTQYF.

J is TRBJ2-1 and V is TRBV20-1; TRBD2 is a possible D gene (5 bases). The CDR3 is 15 residues long. V lost 2 bases, J lost 1 base, and 12 bases lay in between. CDR1 is DFQATT, CDR2 SNEGSKA, per germline (reference sequence). The CDR3: CSARNPRESYNEQFF. Written as DNA, the CDR3 is TGCAGTGCTAGAAATCCGAGGGAATCCTACAATGAGCAGTTCTTC.

The table lists this clonotype with many counts. J is TRBJ1-5 and V is TRBV5-6; D is undetermined. Per the germline V gene, CDR1 is SGHDT and CDR2 is YYEEEE. V was cut by 3 bases and J by 11 bases, with 15 bases left in between. There are 13 residues in the CDR3. The CDR3 DNA reads as TGTGCCAGCAGCTCCGGCGGAAGTGGGGCCCAGCATTTT. It translates to CASSSGGSGAQHF.

This clonotype appeared a few times. The chain recombines TRBV29-1 with TRBJ2-3, with TRBD2 matching 9 bases. This CDR3 has 15 amino acids. With 3 bases clipped from V and 4 bases from J, the junction kept 8 bases outside the gene matches. In germline, CDR1 is SQVTM, CDR2 ANQGSEA. CDR3 DNA: TGCAGCGTTGACGGGGGTAGCGGGAGCCCAGATACGCAGTATTTT. It codes for CSVDGGSGSPDTQYF.

This clonotype was counted between two and nine times. A much larger clone is a single base away; this may be a read error. The chain carries TRBV2 and TRBJ1-5, with D uncertain. V dropped 6 bases and J dropped 1 base, with 10 bases sitting between them. The CDR3 contains 14 residues. Germline V gene data show CDR1 as SNHLY and CDR2 as FYNNEI. CDR3 in amino acids: CASSGRRSNQPQHF. The CDR3 DNA reads as TGTGCCAGCAGCGGACGACGGAGCAATCAGCCCCAGCATTTT.